The 14 T cell receptor beta chains presented below share a single source sample, sequenced in a study of cytomegalovirus exposure and HLA in healthy donors. TCRdb's table, derived via immunoSEQ multiplex PCR, lists solely in-frame clones and lacks some. The sample lists around 70,000 clones, roughly 94% occurring once. Specimen: PBMCs. The receptors derive from a man younger than 30 in good health and CMV-seropositive.

V usage is TRBV28 and J usage is TRBJ2-7, with a tentative D call TRBD2 (7 bases). Trimming shortened V by 2 bases and J by 2 bases, and 13 bases separated the two germline ends. Germline V CDR1 and CDR2: MDHEN, SYDVKM. This CDR3 spans 15 amino acids. Here the CDR3 reads CASSLSGNRAYEQYF. The CDR3 DNA sequence: TGTGCCAGCAGTTTAAGCGGGAACAGGGCCTACGAGCAGTACTTC.

This clone was seen more than once but under ten times. The chain uses TRBV7-2 and TRBJ2-5, with D possibly being TRBD1 (5 bases). The germline V gene has CDR1 SGHTA and CDR2 FQGNSA. The CDR3 loop spans 12 amino acids. The germline V and J ends were trimmed by 2 bases and 5 bases, with 6 bases remaining between them. CDR3 protein: CASSLNRETQYF. The CDR3 nucleotides read TGTGCCAGCAGCTTAAACAGGGAGACCCAGTACTTC.

This clone came up once. The chain carries TRBV18 and TRBJ2-5; 11 bases are shared with TRBD1. The CDR3 loop spans 16 amino acids. With V trimmed by 5 bases and J by 4 bases, 9 bases remained unmatched. CDR1 is KGHSH, CDR2 LQKENI, per germline. CDR3 region: CASSSGQGVAGETQYF. For the CDR3, the DNA is TGTGCCAGCTCATCGGGACAGGGGGTGGCAGGAGAGACCCAGTACTTC.

The chain employs TRBV5-1 and TRBJ2-2; TRBD2 matches 7 bases. The CDR3 extends over 16 amino acids. The junction had 7 bases not matched to a gene; V was cut back by 3 bases and J by 2 bases. CDR1 and CDR2 from the germline V gene are SGHRS and YFSETQ. The CDR3 sequence: CASSWEGRTNTGELFF. As DNA, the CDR3 is TGCGCCAGCAGCTGGGAGGGGCGGACTAACACCGGGGAGCTGTTTTTT.

The chain has TRBV9 and TRBJ1-1; the match to TRBD1 covers 7 bases. V gave up 4 bases and J gave up 0 bases; unmatched junction bases: 6. Germline V gives CDR1 SGDLS, CDR2 YYNGEE. This CDR3 is 15 amino acids long. The CDR3: CASSSITGVNTEAFF. The CDR3 nucleotides read TGTGCCAGCAGCTCTATAACAGGGGTGAACACTGAAGCTTTCTTT.

The V gene is TRBV13, the J gene TRBJ2-3; no clear D. The CDR3 spans 14 residues. V lost 2 bases and J 0 bases, leaving 6 bases between the germline ends. Germline lookup yields CDR1 PRHDT and CDR2 FYEKMQ (reference sequence). Here the CDR3 DNA reads TGTGCCAGCAGCTTATTTCCGAGCACAGATACGCAGTATTTT. It encodes CASSLFPSTDTQYF.

The chain joins TRBV6-5 to TRBJ2-3, with no clear D. The CDR3 loop spans 13 amino acids. V was clipped by 6 bases and J by 1 base, with 8 bases between them. Germline CDR1 reads MNHEY; CDR2 reads SVGAGI. CDR3 nucleotides: TGTGCCAGCAGAATTTCGGGCACAGATACGCAGTATTTT. It yields the protein CASRISGTDTQYF.

The rearrangement links TRBV9 to TRBJ2-5; 7 bases align to TRBD1. J was trimmed by 1 base and V by 4 bases; bases with no gene match: 4. Germline-derived CDR1 and CDR2 are SGDLS and YYNGEE. The CDR3 extends over 14 amino acids. CDR3 coding DNA: TGTGCCAGCAGCACTCGACAGGGCCAAGAGACCCAGTACTTC. It yields the protein CASSTRQGQETQYF.

The rearrangement uses TRBV19 and TRBJ2-6; D is perhaps TRBD2 (5 bases). V was shortened by 6 bases and J by 2 bases, with 8 bases between the two germline ends. The CDR3 covers 14 residues. Germline CDR1 LNHDA, CDR2 SQIVND (reference sequence). CDR3 DNA sequence: TGTGCCAGTAGAGTGGGAGCTGGGGCCAACGTCCTGACTTTC. It codes for CASRVGAGANVLTF.

J is TRBJ2-2 and V is TRBV9, with D hard to call. V was shortened by 0 bases and J by 7 bases, with 7 bases between the two germline ends. The CDR3 loop spans 13 amino acids. The V gene's germline CDR1 is SGDLS and CDR2 YYNGEE. The CDR3 here is CASSVVTSGELFF. The CDR3 region has the DNA TGTGCCAGCAGCGTAGTAACGAGCGGGGAGCTGTTTTTT.

The chain's CDR3 is CASSFSTSGMVDEQFF. The CDR3 nucleotides are TGTGCCAGCAGCTTCTCGACTAGCGGGATGGTCGATGAGCAGTTCTTC. The rearrangement links TRBV7-9 to TRBJ2-1; 11 nucleotides line up with TRBD2. The J segment lost 8 bases and the V segment lost 3 bases, leaving 9 bases of the junction unmatched. CDR3 length: 16 amino acids. CDR1 and CDR2 (germline): SEHNR, FQNEAQ (reference sequence).

This clone was detected once. V is TRBV4-1 and J is TRBJ2-1; D gene ambiguous. The germline gives CDR1 MGHRA, CDR2 YSYEKL. This CDR3 region has 15 residues. The V gene lost 8 bases and the J gene lost 0 bases, with 14 bases spanning the gap. The CDR3 region has the DNA TGCGCCAGCTCCCGAACTCCCGGCTCCTACAATGAGCAGTTCTTC. Its translation: CASSRTPGSYNEQFF.

The chain combines TRBV2 with TRBJ2-3, with 12 bases fitting TRBD1. Unmatched junction bases numbered 7, after V lost 7 bases and J lost 2 bases. In germline, CDR1 is SNHLY, CDR2 FYNNEI. This CDR3 is 16 amino acids long. The DNA of the CDR3 is TGTGCCAGCAAACTGGGACAGGGGGCGTTCACAGATACGCAGTATTTT. Translated: CASKLGQGAFTDTQYF.

This clone has only one observation. This sequence joins TRBV4-2 and TRBJ2-7; D perhaps matches TRBD2 (5 bases). The germline gives CDR1 LGHNA, CDR2 YNFKEQ. The CDR3 runs 17 residues. Trimming cost V 3 bases and J 3 bases, with 21 bases left between them. The DNA for the CDR3 is TGTGCCAGCAGCCAGTCTCAGACTAAACTTGCCCTCTACGAGCAGTACTTC. It encodes CASSQSQTKLALYEQYF.